Listed here are 16 T cell receptor beta chains from one sample, sequenced in a study of human T cells and chemical hapten exposure. TCRdb reprocessed the RACE reads with MiXCR, giving one entry per CDR3 protein. The sample has a few hundred thousand distinct CDR3 sequences, approximately 7.5% seen once. Sample time point: pre-sensitization, week 0. The treatment was: therapeutic diphenylcyclopropenone sensitization with weekly scalp DPC. This specimen was whole blood, taken in connection with sensitization to the hapten diphenylcyclopropenone (DPC). The receptors derive from a man aged 18-30 years with alopecia areata. Some clones in this sample may be carry-over from other donors' samples.

This clonotype turned up a few times. This chain connects TRBV21-1 to TRBJ1-1; the DNA was not compared with TRBD1, the D call given in the table. TRBV21-1 corresponds to a pseudogene. CDR3 length: 14 amino acids. The CDR3 sequence: CASMSGTVVTEAFF. The CDR3 DNA follows: TGTGCCAGCATGTCGGGGACAGTCGTAACTGAAGCTTTCTTT.

The sample holds a few counts of this clonotype. This sequence joins TRBV7-9 and TRBJ1-2; D possibly corresponds to TRBD1 (5 bases). Germline V gives CDR1 SEHNR, CDR2 FQNEAQ (reference sequence). V lost 7 bases to trimming and J lost 0 bases, with 21 bases between them. This CDR3 comprises 17 residues. This CDR3 reads CASTLSGTGLANYGYTF. CDR3 coding DNA: TGTGCCAGCACCCTCTCTGGGACCGGTTTAGCTAACTATGGCTACACCTTC.

This clonotype was picked up many times. V usage is TRBV6-2 or TRBV6-3 and J usage is TRBJ2-2, with D perhaps given as TRBD1 or TRBD2 (6 bases each). Germline values: CDR1 MNHEY, CDR2 SVGEGT. The CDR3 contains 18 residues. V dropped 3 bases and J dropped 4 bases, with 21 bases sitting between them. This CDR3 is CASSYFVGGRMSTGELFF. In DNA, the CDR3 is TGTGCCAGCAGTTATTTTGTCGGGGGCAGGATGTCCACCGGGGAGCTGTTTTTT.

This clonotype was observed many times. This chain uses TRBV9 with TRBJ1-5; D remains unclear. The CDR3 extends over 13 amino acids. Germline V gene data show CDR1 as SGDLS and CDR2 as YYNGEE. V gave up 0 bases and J gave up 4 bases, with 5 bases separating them. CDR3 sequence reads: CASSVAVNQPQHF. The CDR3 bases are TGTGCCAGCAGCGTAGCCGTTAATCAGCCCCAGCATTTT.

This clonotype occurred many times. The genes are TRBV7-8 and TRBJ2-3; 10 nucleotides match TRBD1. Germline V gives CDR1 SGHVS, CDR2 FQNEAQ. The J segment lost 2 bases and the V segment lost 3 bases, leaving 5 bases of the junction unmatched. The CDR3 totals 16 residues. CDR3 in DNA: TGTGCCAGCAGCTTGAGGGACAGGGGCTACACAGATACGCAGTATTTT. It is translated as CASSLRDRGYTDTQYF.

The chain employs TRBV6-2 or TRBV6-3 and TRBJ2-4, with 8 bases that match TRBD2. CDR3 length: 19 amino acids. CDR1 is MNHEY, CDR2 SVGEGT, per germline. The V and J ends lost 0 bases and 8 bases, in that order; junction bases with no gene match: 18. The CDR3 nucleotides read TGTGCCAGCAGTTACTCTCAACCGGGAGGGATCGCAAAATCTGACATTCAGTACTTC. The encoded protein is CASSYSQPGGIAKSDIQYF.

The table lists this clonotype with a few counts. V gene TRBV20-1 combines with J gene TRBJ1-1, with a tentative D call TRBD1 (6 bases). The CDR3 covers 14 residues. Trimming cost V 3 bases and J 4 bases, with 15 bases left between them. Germline values: CDR1 DFQATT, CDR2 SNEGSKA (reference sequence). CDR3 sequence: CSASYGGGGTEAFF. The CDR3 nucleotides read TGCAGTGCTAGTTACGGAGGGGGGGGCACTGAAGCTTTCTTT.

The chain couples TRBV10-1 to TRBJ2-3; 8 nucleotides match TRBD1. The J segment lost 4 bases and the V segment lost 8 bases, leaving 8 bases of the junction unmatched. CDR3 length equals 14 residues. The germline gives CDR1 WNHNN, CDR2 SYGVQD (reference sequence). Written as DNA, the CDR3 is TGCGCCAGCGGTTCGGGACAGGCAGCAGATACGCAGTATTTT. It yields the protein CASGSGQAADTQYF.

In this sample, this clonotype turned up many times. The V gene is TRBV4-3, the J gene TRBJ2-1; 7 bases are a match to TRBD1. Germline trimming cut 5 bases from V and 0 bases from J; bases unmatched to any gene: 7. The CDR3 consists of 16 residues. Germline V lookup: CDR1 LGHNA, CDR2 YSLEER. CDR3 nucleotide sequence: TGCGCCAGCAGCAAAGCGACAGGGAGCTCCTACAATGAGCAGTTCTTC. It codes for CASSKATGSSYNEQFF.

The rearrangement links TRBV11-2 to TRBJ1-1; 9 positions agree with TRBD1. The germline V gene encodes CDR1 SGHAT and CDR2 FQNNGV. V lost 5 bases to trimming and J lost 6 bases; unmatched junction nucleotides: 4. The CDR3 totals 13 residues. CDR3 region: CASSLTGGPEAFF. Here the CDR3 DNA reads TGTGCCAGCAGCCTGACAGGGGGACCTGAAGCTTTCTTT.

V usage is TRBV7-9 and J usage is TRBJ2-7, with 8 positions matching TRBD2. The CDR3 is 16 amino acids. The J segment lost 0 bases and the V segment lost 5 bases, leaving 9 bases of the junction unmatched. Per germline, CDR1 SEHNR and CDR2 FQNEAQ (reference sequence). CDR3 DNA: TGTGCCAGCAGCCCCCGAGGAGCGGGGGTCTCCTACGAGCAGTACTTC. It codes for CASSPRGAGVSYEQYF. Variable domain in full (rest from reference TRBV7-9 and TRBJ2-7): DTGVSQNPRHKITKRGQNVTFRCDPISEHNRLYWYRQTLGQGPEFLTYFQNEAQLEKSRLLSDRFSAERPKGSFSTLEIQRTEQGDSAMYLCASSPRGAGVSYEQYFGPGTRLTVT.

The gene calls are TRBV7-2 and TRBJ2-2; D is ambiguous. The germline gives CDR1 SGHTA, CDR2 FQGNSA. The CDR3 runs 17 residues. The V gene lost 3 bases and the J gene lost 3 bases, with 17 bases spanning the gap. The CDR3 region has the DNA TGTGCCAGCAGCTTCTTGGGCCTCCCTCGAGACACCGGGGAGCTGTTTTTT. This encodes CASSFLGLPRDTGELFF.

The chain employs TRBV7-8 and TRBJ1-4, with TRBD1 as a possible D gene (5 bases). The CDR3 runs 17 residues. The V gene's germline CDR1 is SGHVS and CDR2 FQNEAQ. V lost 0 bases and J 0 bases, leaving 11 bases between the germline ends. This CDR3 is CASSLAIGASTNEKLFF. CDR3 coding DNA: TGTGCCAGCAGCTTAGCAATCGGGGCATCAACTAATGAAAAACTGTTTTTT.

The sample holds a few counts of this clonotype. This sequence joins TRBV7-9 and TRBJ2-1, with 8 bases that match TRBD2. Losses at the gene ends were 5 bases for V and 7 bases for J; bases not matched to a gene: 16. This CDR3 spans 17 amino acids. Germline assignment: CDR1 SEHNR and CDR2 FQNEAQ (reference sequence). The CDR3 is CASSQYVSGTSRNEQFF. The CDR3 DNA is TGTGCCAGCAGCCAATACGTCTCCGGGACTAGTCGGAATGAGCAGTTCTTC.

This clonotype was seen a few times. V gene TRBV9 combines with J gene TRBJ2-5; the match to TRBD2 covers 8 bases. The germline CDR1 and CDR2 sequences are SGDLS and YYNGEE. This CDR3 spans 15 amino acids. V gave up 0 bases and J gave up 4 bases; unmatched junction bases: 5. CDR3 nucleotides: TGTGCCAGCAGCGTAGGGGGGACTAGGGGAGAGACCCAGTACTTC. Amino acids: CASSVGGTRGETQYF.

This clonotype was seen at least ten times. V gene TRBV7-8 combines with J gene TRBJ1-2, with 10 bases matching TRBD1. The CDR3 runs 14 residues. The germline CDR1 and CDR2 sequences are SGHVS and FQNEAQ. The V gene end was trimmed by 5 bases and the J gene end by 4 bases; junction bases not matched to a gene: 4. As DNA, the CDR3 is TGTGCCAGCAGCGGAAGGGACAGGGGCTATGGCTACACCTTC. It is translated as CASSGRDRGYGYTF.